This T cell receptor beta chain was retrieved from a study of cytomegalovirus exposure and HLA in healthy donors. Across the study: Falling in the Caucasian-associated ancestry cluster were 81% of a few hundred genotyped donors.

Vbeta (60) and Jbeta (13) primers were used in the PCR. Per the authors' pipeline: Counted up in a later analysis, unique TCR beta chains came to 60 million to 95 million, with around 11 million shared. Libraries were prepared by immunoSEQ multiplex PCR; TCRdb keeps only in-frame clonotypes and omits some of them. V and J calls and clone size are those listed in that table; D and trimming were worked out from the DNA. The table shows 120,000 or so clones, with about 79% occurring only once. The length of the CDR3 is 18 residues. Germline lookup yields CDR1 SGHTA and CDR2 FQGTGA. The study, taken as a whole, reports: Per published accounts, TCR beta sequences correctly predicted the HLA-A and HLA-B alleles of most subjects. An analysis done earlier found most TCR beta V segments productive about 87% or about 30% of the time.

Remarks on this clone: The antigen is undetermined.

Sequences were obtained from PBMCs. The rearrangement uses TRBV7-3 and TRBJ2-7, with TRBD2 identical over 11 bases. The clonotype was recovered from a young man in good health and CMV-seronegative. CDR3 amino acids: CSSSFPTSGTPSSYEQYV. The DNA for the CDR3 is TGTTCCAGCAGCTTTCCGACTAGCGGGACCCCCAGCTCCTACGAGCAGTACGTC.